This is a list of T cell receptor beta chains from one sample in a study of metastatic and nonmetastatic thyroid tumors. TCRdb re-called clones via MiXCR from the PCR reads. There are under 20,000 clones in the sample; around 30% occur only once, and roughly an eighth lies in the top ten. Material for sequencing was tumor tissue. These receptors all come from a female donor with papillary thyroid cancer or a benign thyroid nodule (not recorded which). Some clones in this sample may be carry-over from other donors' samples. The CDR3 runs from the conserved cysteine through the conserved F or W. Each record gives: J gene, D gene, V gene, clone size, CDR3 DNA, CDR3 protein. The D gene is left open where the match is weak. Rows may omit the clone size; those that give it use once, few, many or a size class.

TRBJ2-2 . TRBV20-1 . TGCAGTGCTCTTAGGACTCGCGGTGGTACGGAGCTGTTTTTT CSALRTRGGTELFF
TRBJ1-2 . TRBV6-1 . TGTGCCAGCAGCCAAGGGCCGGAGGGCTATGGCTACACCTTC CASSQGPEGYGYTF
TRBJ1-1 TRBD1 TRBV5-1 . TGCGCCAGCAGCCCCTGGGACAGACCGAACACTGAAGCTTTCTTT CASSPWDRPNTEAFF
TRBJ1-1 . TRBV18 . TGTGCCAGCTCACCGGGAGGCGATAACACTGAAGCTTTCTTT CASSPGGDNTEAFF
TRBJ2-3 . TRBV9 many TGTGCCAGCAGCGTAGTCCCAGATCTAGTGACCACAGATACGCAGTATTTT CASSVVPDLVTTDTQYF
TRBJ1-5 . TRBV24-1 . TGTGCCACCAGTGAGGATAGCAATCAGCCCCAGCATTTT CATSEDSNQPQHF
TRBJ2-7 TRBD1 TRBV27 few TGTGCCAGCAGGAAACCGGGACAGGCCTACGAGCAGTACTTC CASRKPGQAYEQYF
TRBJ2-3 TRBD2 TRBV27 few TGTGCCAGCAGTTCTCGACTAGCGGGAGGGATTACAGATACGCAGTATTTT CASSSRLAGGITDTQYF
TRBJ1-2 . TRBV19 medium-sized TGTGCCAGTAGGAAAGGGGGGAGTCTCGGCTACACCTTC CASRKGGSLGYTF
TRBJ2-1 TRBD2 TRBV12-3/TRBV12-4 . TGTGCCAGCAGTCCCACCGCGGGAGGGCGGGAGTTCTTC CASSPTAGGREFF
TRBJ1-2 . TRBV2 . TGTGCCAGCAGCGAAGCGGCCCGCAACTATGGCTACACCTTC CASSEAARNYGYTF
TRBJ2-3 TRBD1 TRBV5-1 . TGCGCCAGCAGCTCGCTACCCCCGGGACAGGGAACAGATACGCAGTATTTT CASSSLPPGQGTDTQYF
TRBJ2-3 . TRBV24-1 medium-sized TGTGCCACCGCGGGGTCAGGAGATACGCAGTATTTT CATAGSGDTQYF
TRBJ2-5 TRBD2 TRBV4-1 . TGCGCCAGCAGCCAATTCAGCGGGAGCGGGGAGACCCAGTACTTC CASSQFSGSGETQYF
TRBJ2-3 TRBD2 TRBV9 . TGTGCCAGCAGCCCCCGTGGGGGGGAGGGCACAGATACGCAGTATTTT CASSPRGGEGTDTQYF
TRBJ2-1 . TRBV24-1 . TGTGCCACCAGTGACTTGTCCGGGGCCAACAATGAGCAGTTCTTC CATSDLSGANNEQFF
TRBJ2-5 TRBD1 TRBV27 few TGTGCCAGCAGTTCCCCGACAGGGGGTGCGGAGACCCAGTACTTC CASSSPTGGAETQYF
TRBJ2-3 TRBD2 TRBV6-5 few TGTGCCAGCAGTTACTCTAGCGGGGGCACAGATACGCAGTATTTT CASSYSSGGTDTQYF
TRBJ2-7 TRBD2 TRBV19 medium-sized TGTGCCAGTAGTCCCCTAGCGGGAGGCTCCTACGAGCAGTACTTC CASSPLAGGSYEQYF
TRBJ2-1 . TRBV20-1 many TGCAGTGCTATAGAGGGGTTCTACAATGAGCAGTTCTTC CSAIEGFYNEQFF
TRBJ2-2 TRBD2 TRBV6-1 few TGTGCCAGCAGCCCCCCCTTGGGCGGGAGCACCGGGGAGCTGTTTTTT CASSPPLGGSTGELFF
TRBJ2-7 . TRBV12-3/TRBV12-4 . TGTGCCAGCACCATGGGTTACTCCTACGAGCAGTACTTC CASTMGYSYEQYF
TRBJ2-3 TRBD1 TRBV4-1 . TGCGCCAGCAGCCAAGAGATAGACAGGGGCACAGATACGCAGTATTTT CASSQEIDRGTDTQYF
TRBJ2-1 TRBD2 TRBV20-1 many TGCAGTGCCAACGAGGTAGCGGGAGTTTCTGAGCAGTTCTTC CSANEVAGVSEQFF
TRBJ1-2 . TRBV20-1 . TGCAGTGCTCTCCACCGACAGGTTGCTGGTGGCTACACCTTC CSALHRQVAGGYTF
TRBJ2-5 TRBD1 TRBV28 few TGTGCCAGCAGTCCGTCGGACAGGGGGCTTCGAGAGACCCAGTACTTC CASSPSDRGLRETQYF
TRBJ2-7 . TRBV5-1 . TGCGCCAGCAGTTTAGACCTATACGAGCAGTACTTC CASSLDLYEQYF
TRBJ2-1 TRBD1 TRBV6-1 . TGTGCCAGCAGGACACAGGGGGCCTATGCACACAATGAGCAGTTCTTC CASRTQGAYAHNEQFF
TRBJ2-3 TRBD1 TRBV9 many TGTGCCAGCAGCACCTGGGACAGGGCTTCAGATACGCAGTATTTT CASSTWDRASDTQYF
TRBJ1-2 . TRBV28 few TGTGCCAGCAGTTTCTCGACAGGAAACTATGGCTACACCTTC CASSFSTGNYGYTF
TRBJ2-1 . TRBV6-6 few TGTGCCAGCAGTTACTCGGCCGGGGGTGAGCAGTTCTTC CASSYSAGGEQFF
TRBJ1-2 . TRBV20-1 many TGCAGTGCTAGAGATTGGGGGACGGAAGAGTCTAACTATGGCTACACCTTC CSARDWGTEESNYGYTF
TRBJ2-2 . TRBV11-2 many TGTGCCAGCAGCTTAGGTTGGGGCAGCGACCACACCGGGGAGCTGTTTTTT CASSLGWGSDHTGELFF
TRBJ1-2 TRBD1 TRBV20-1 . TGCAGTGCTAGCGTGGGACAGCAGTATGGCTACACCTTC CSASVGQQYGYTF
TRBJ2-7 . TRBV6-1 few TGTGCCAGCAGTACCGACAGCCCCTACGAGCAGTACTTC CASSTDSPYEQYF
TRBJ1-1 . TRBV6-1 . TGTGCCAGCAGTGAAAGAGGGTACGACACTGAAGCTTTCTTT CASSERGYDTEAFF
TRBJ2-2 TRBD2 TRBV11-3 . TGTGCCAGCAGCACGTCTAGCGGTTGGACCGGGGAGCTGTTTTTT CASSTSSGWTGELFF
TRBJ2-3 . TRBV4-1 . TGCGCCAGCAGCCCCCTACCTACCGTCACAGATACGCAGTATTTT CASSPLPTVTDTQYF
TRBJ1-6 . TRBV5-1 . TGCGCCAGCAGCCCGACAGGCGATAATTCACCCCTCCACTTT CASSPTGDNSPLHF
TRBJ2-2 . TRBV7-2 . TGTGCCAGCAGCTTAGTAGCAGGGATTGACGGGGAGCTGTTTTTT CASSLVAGIDGELFF
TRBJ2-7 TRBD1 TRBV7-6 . TGTGCCAGTGGAAAGGGGGCAAACACTCCCGAGCAGTACTTC CASGKGANTPEQYF
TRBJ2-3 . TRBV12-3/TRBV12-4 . TGTGCCAGCAGTTCGAGCAGCAACACAGATACGCAGTATTTT CASSSSSNTDTQYF
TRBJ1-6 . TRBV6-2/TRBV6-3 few TGTGCCAGCAGGGGATCTATGAACTTCGTCTCACCCCTCCACTTT CASRGSMNFVSPLHF
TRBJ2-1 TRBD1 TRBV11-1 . TGTGCCAGCACGGGACAGGGGGCTAGCTCCTACAATGAGCAGTTCTTC CASTGQGASSYNEQFF
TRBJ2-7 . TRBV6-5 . TGTGCCAGCAGTTACTCGGGGAATCTGATCCAGAAATACGAGCAGTACTTC CASSYSGNLIQKYEQYF
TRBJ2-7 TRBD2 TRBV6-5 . TGTGCCAGCAGGGAAGTCGGGACTAGCGGGAGAGAACGGCCCTACGAGCAGTACTTC CASREVGTSGRERPYEQYF
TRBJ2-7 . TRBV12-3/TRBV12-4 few TGTGCCAGCAGTTTAGTCCCCGACCGCTACGAGCAGTACTTC CASSLVPDRYEQYF
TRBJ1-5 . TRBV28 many TGTGCCAGCAGCCTCCGATCGAATCAGCCCCAGCATTTT CASSLRSNQPQHF
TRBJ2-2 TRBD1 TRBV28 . TGTGCCAGCAGTTTACGGGGACAGGGGAGGACCGGGGAGCTGTTTTTT CASSLRGQGRTGELFF
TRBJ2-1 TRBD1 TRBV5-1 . TGCGCCAGCAGTCAAGGCGGGACAGGGAACAATGAGCAGTTCTTC CASSQGGTGNNEQFF
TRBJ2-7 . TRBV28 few TGTGCCAGCAGTTTTCGCGGGCCCCGCGAGCAGTACTTC CASSFRGPREQYF
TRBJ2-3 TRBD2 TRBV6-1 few TGTGCCAGCAGTGAAAGGATAGCGGGAGAGACAGATACGCAGTATTTT CASSERIAGETDTQYF
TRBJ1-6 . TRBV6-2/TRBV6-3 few TGTGCCAGCAGTTACTCGTTGGGACCCTCACCCCTCCACTTT CASSYSLGPSPLHF
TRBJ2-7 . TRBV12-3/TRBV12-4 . TGTGCCAGCAGTTACGGGGGTTACGAGCAGTACTTC CASSYGGYEQYF